Presented here are 31 T cell receptor beta chains from one specimen sequenced in a study of identical twins. TCRdb passed the 5' RACE reads through MiXCR, listing each CDR3 protein once. This sample has some 200,000 distinct CDR3 sequences; about 7.5% occur once, and the top ten carry about 1.9%. The same sample was also used in a study of yellow fever vaccine responses in identical twins.

The sequenced material came from memory (CD45RO+) T cells sorted from blood. The receptors were gathered from a woman aged 18 to 35 in good health.

This clonotype was seen only a few times. The chain uses TRBV18 and TRBJ1-6, with D unresolved. Germline loops: CDR1 KGHSH, CDR2 LQKENI. The CDR3 totals 13 residues. Between the trimmed V and J ends, which lost 3 bases and 7 bases, there was a span of 7 bases. The CDR3 sequence is CASSPEVNSPLHF. The CDR3 nucleotides read TGTGCCAGCTCACCCGAAGTGAATTCACCCCTCCACTTT.

Only a few counts were recorded for this clonotype. V and J are TRBV9 and TRBJ2-1; TRBD2 agrees at 14 bases. The trim removed 3 bases at V and 3 bases at J, leaving 5 bases unmatched. This CDR3 contains 17 residues. The germline V gene encodes CDR1 SGDLS and CDR2 YYNGEE. CDR3 residues: CASSATSGGVIYNEQFF. The CDR3 coding sequence is TGTGCCAGCAGCGCGACTAGCGGGGGGGTAATCTACAATGAGCAGTTCTTC.

This clonotype came up a few times. The chain combines TRBV2 with TRBJ2-2; tentative D call: TRBD2 (6 bases). Germline V gives CDR1 SNHLY, CDR2 FYNNEI. CDR3 size: 15 residues. Deletions cut 3 bases from V and 5 bases from J, with 13 bases between. The CDR3 sequence is CASSELGEETGELFF. CDR3 nucleotide sequence: TGTGCCAGCAGTGAGCTAGGGGAGGAAACCGGGGAGCTGTTTTTT.

This clonotype appeared a few times. The chain joins TRBV4-2 to TRBJ2-2; D is perhaps TRBD2 (6 bases). Deletions cut 2 bases from V and 2 bases from J, with 12 bases between. Germline V gives CDR1 LGHNA, CDR2 YNFKEQ. This CDR3 has 16 residues. The CDR3 is CASSQFGGLNTGELFF. The CDR3 nucleotides read TGTGCCAGCAGCCAATTCGGGGGACTCAACACCGGGGAGCTGTTTTTT.

The count of this clonotype is one. The CDR3, as DNA: TGTGCCAGCAGCTTACAGGGGCCCTACGAGCAGTACTTC. This sequence encodes CASSLQGPYEQYF. The chain carries TRBV7-9 and TRBJ2-7; weak D call: TRBD1 (6 bases). CDR3 size: 13 residues. Germline CDR1 SEHNR, CDR2 FQNEAQ (reference sequence). Trimming removed 2 bases from V and 2 bases from J, with 7 bases in between.

This clonotype was observed a handful of times. The chain combines TRBV10-3 with TRBJ2-3; tentatively, D is TRBD1 (5 bases). Germline-derived CDR1 and CDR2 are ENHRY and SYGVKD. The V and J ends lost 6 bases and 0 bases respectively, with 10 bases between them. This CDR3 contains 14 residues. CDR3 in amino acids: CAIRTQVSTDTQYF. In DNA form, the CDR3 reads TGTGCCATCAGGACACAGGTTAGCACAGATACGCAGTATTTT.

This clonotype was counted at least ten times. The chain employs TRBV11-2 and TRBJ2-7, with D maybe TRBD1 (5 bases). CDR1 SGHAT and CDR2 FQNNGV come from the germline V gene. Trimming pared 5 bases from V and 3 bases from J, leaving 17 bases between. The CDR3 is 15 residues long. CDR3 nucleotides: TGTGCCAGCAGCCCTAGGCCTAGGGGCGACTACGAGCAGTACTTC. This translates into CASSPRPRGDYEQYF.

This clonotype was counted only a few times. The chain couples TRBV6-1 to TRBJ1-2, with 9 nucleotides matching TRBD1. Germline lookup yields CDR1 MNHNS and CDR2 SASEGT. Trimming took 7 bases from V and 0 from J; bases not matched to a gene: 9. The CDR3 runs 16 residues. The CDR3, as DNA: TGTGCCAGCAAGGACCCGGGACAGGGAGCTAACTATGGCTACACCTTC. Its protein product is CASKDPGQGANYGYTF.

This clonotype was seen ten or more times. This chain links TRBV6-5 with TRBJ1-4; D uncertain. The V gene's germline CDR1 is MNHEY and CDR2 SVGAGI. This CDR3 has 11 amino acids. V gave up 6 bases and J gave up 9 bases, with 8 bases separating them. This chain's CDR3 is CASRGGQKLFF. The CDR3 region has the DNA TGTGCCAGCAGGGGTGGCCAAAAACTGTTTTTT.

This clonotype has ten or more counts. The rearrangement joins TRBV20-1 to TRBJ1-6; D is uncertain. The length of the CDR3 is 14 residues. The V end lost 5 bases, the J end lost 5 bases, and 13 bases lay between the germline ends. Germline lookup yields CDR1 DFQATT and CDR2 SNEGSKA (reference sequence). In DNA form, the CDR3 reads TGCAGTGCTTTTTTGGCAGAGCATAATTCACCCCTCCACTTT. Protein: CSAFLAEHNSPLHF.

J is TRBJ2-3 and V is TRBV6-4; D gene unclear. Trimming pared 6 bases from V and 0 bases from J, leaving 10 bases between. Germline loops: CDR1 MRHNA, CDR2 SNTAGT. CDR3 size: 14 residues. CDR3 nucleotide sequence: TGTGCCAGCAGGGCTTCCTCTAGCACAGATACGCAGTATTTT. This translates into CASRASSSTDTQYF.

The V and J genes are TRBV6-1 and TRBJ2-7, with D tentatively TRBD1 (6 bases). Trimming took 7 bases from V and 4 from J, leaving 23 bases between them. The CDR3 is made up of 16 amino acids. Germline V gives CDR1 MNHNS, CDR2 SASEGT. The CDR3 spells CASTPRQAGRSYEQYF. The CDR3 region has the DNA TGTGCCAGCACTCCTAGACAGGCCGGACGGTCTTACGAGCAGTACTTC.

This clonotype appeared a few times. The rearrangement uses TRBV7-3 and TRBJ2-1, with 9 bases lining up with TRBD2. Germline V gene sequence: CDR1 SGHTA, CDR2 FQGTGA. V lost 5 bases and J lost 12; bases outside the gene matches: 11. The CDR3 has 14 residues. DNA for the CDR3: TGTGCCAGCAGCACCGCGGGAGCGGGGGGTGTGCAGTTCTTC. It translates to CASSTAGAGGVQFF.

The chain recombines TRBV20-1 with TRBJ2-2; D is perhaps TRBD2 (6 bases). CDR1 and CDR2 (germline): DFQATT, SNEGSKA (reference sequence). Trimming took off 2 bases at V and 4 bases at J, with 11 bases between the two ends. The CDR3 sequence is 14 residues long. The chain's CDR3 is CSARYPAGTGELFF. For the CDR3, the DNA is TGCAGTGCTAGATACCCAGCGGGCACCGGGGAGCTGTTTTTT.

A few counts support this clonotype. The chain couples TRBV14 to TRBJ2-5, with D maybe TRBD1 (5 bases). This CDR3 region has 13 residues. Germline V gene lookup returns CDR1 SGHDN and CDR2 FVKESK. The germline V and J ends were trimmed by 1 base and 5 bases, with 8 bases remaining between them. DNA for the CDR3: TGTGCCAGCAGCCAAGGGGGCTGGGAGACCCAGTACTTC. Protein sequence: CASSQGGWETQYF.

In this sample, this clonotype turned up many times. This chain links TRBV2 with TRBJ1-1; a weak D match, TRBD1 (5 bases). Per germline, CDR1 SNHLY and CDR2 FYNNEI. V was clipped by 7 bases and J by 0 bases, with 24 bases between them. The CDR3 totals 18 residues. CDR3 loop: CASKGSEGRIKMNTEAFF. The CDR3, as DNA: TGTGCCAGCAAGGGGAGCGAGGGCCGAATCAAGATGAACACTGAAGCTTTCTTT. The full variable domain, rest sourced from reference TRBV2 and TRBJ1-1, is EPEVTQTPSHQVTQMGQEVILRCVPISNHLYFYWYRQILGQKVEFLVSFYNNEISEKSEIFDDQFSVERPDGSNFTLKIRSTKLEDSAMYFCASKGSEGRIKMNTEAFFGQGTRLTVV.

This clonotype was found a few times. V and J are TRBV21-1 and TRBJ2-7. TRBV21-1 is a pseudogene locus. The CDR3 covers 11 residues. The chain's CDR3 is CANILQYEQYF. The DNA for the CDR3 is TGTGCCAACATTTTACAGTACGAGCAGTACTTC.

There are a few counts of this clonotype. The rearrangement joins TRBV3-1 to TRBJ2-1, with TRBD1 matching 8 bases. Germline lookup yields CDR1 LGHDT and CDR2 YNNKEL (reference sequence). Unmatched junction bases numbered 4, after V lost 4 bases and J lost 5 bases. The CDR3 sequence is 14 residues long. In DNA, the CDR3 is TGTGCCAGCAGCCCCATGGACAGGGACAATGAGCAGTTCTTC. Protein product: CASSPMDRDNEQFF.

The gene calls are TRBV6-2 or TRBV6-3 and TRBJ2-5; tentative D call: TRBD1 (5 bases). In germline, CDR1 is MNHEY, CDR2 SVGEGT. The CDR3 has 16 residues. V lost 0 bases, J lost 2 bases, and 13 bases lay in between. CDR3 in amino acids: CASSYSIRQLQETQYF. The CDR3, as DNA: TGTGCCAGCAGTTACTCGATTCGACAGCTACAAGAGACCCAGTACTTC.

This clonotype has a handful of counts. This chain uses TRBV24-1 with TRBJ1-5; the D gene is possibly TRBD1 (5 bases). Between the trimmed V and J ends, which lost 4 bases and 3 bases, there was a span of 9 bases. CDR1 and CDR2 from the germline V gene are KGHDR and SFDVKD. The CDR3 covers 14 residues. The CDR3: CATSDTGPNQPQHF. As DNA, the CDR3 is TGTGCCACCAGTGACACAGGACCCAATCAGCCCCAGCATTTT.

V is TRBV2 and J is TRBJ2-7, with D unclear. The CDR3 consists of 14 residues. In germline, CDR1 is SNHLY, CDR2 FYNNEI. The V and J ends lost 3 bases and 2 bases respectively, with 11 bases between them. The CDR3 DNA reads TGTGCCAGCAGTGATGAGACACCACCCTACGAGCAGTACTTC. It translates to CASSDETPPYEQYF.

The sample holds a few counts of this clonotype. The J gene is TRBJ2-3, the V gene TRBV20-1; the D call may be TRBD1 or TRBD2 (6 bases each). The CDR3 has 15 amino acids. Between the trimmed V and J ends, which lost 0 bases and 1 base, there was a span of 11 bases. Germline CDR1 and CDR2: DFQATT and SNEGSKA (reference sequence). The CDR3 loop reads CSARDNGGGTDTQYF. In DNA form, the CDR3 reads TGCAGTGCTAGAGATAACGGGGGCGGCACAGATACGCAGTATTTT.

Ten or more counts support this clonotype. This chain uses TRBV3-1 with TRBJ2-4, with D tentatively TRBD1 or TRBD2 (5 bases each). V was pared by 3 bases and J by 4 bases, with 10 bases between. Germline assignment: CDR1 LGHDT and CDR2 YNNKEL (reference sequence). The CDR3 loop spans 14 amino acids. The CDR3 is CASSHPGRKNIQYF. Here the CDR3 DNA reads TGTGCCAGCAGCCATCCGGGACGGAAAAACATTCAGTACTTC.

The chain couples TRBV28 to TRBJ1-6; unclear D gene. The germline gives CDR1 MDHEN, CDR2 SYDVKM. This CDR3 contains 15 residues. Trimming stripped 3 bases from V and 8 bases from J, with 14 bases between. CDR3 DNA: TGTGCCAGCAGTTTCGACGGTTGGGGTGATTCACCCCTCCACTTT. It yields the protein CASSFDGWGDSPLHF.

This clonotype was counted a few times. The chain employs TRBV10-2 and TRBJ2-3; D ambiguous. The CDR3 runs 14 residues. V shed 7 bases and J shed 1 base, with 12 bases lying between them. Germline values: CDR1 WSHSY, CDR2 SAAADI. The CDR3 nucleotides read TGCGCCAGCAAGACCAGTCATGGCACAGATACGCAGTATTTT. Translation: CASKTSHGTDTQYF.

This rearrangement joins TRBV5-1 to TRBJ1-6; D is unclear. The V gene lost 4 bases and the J gene lost 7 bases, with 6 bases spanning the gap. The CDR3 loop spans 12 amino acids. Germline V lookup: CDR1 SGHRS, CDR2 YFSETQ. The CDR3 bases are TGCGCCAGCAGCGCGGGAAATTCACCCCTCCACTTT. Protein sequence: CASSAGNSPLHF.

This clonotype has just a few counts. V is TRBV24-1 and J is TRBJ2-7; a weak D match, TRBD1 (5 bases). V was trimmed by 7 bases and J by 5 bases, leaving 14 bases between them. The germline V gene encodes CDR1 KGHDR and CDR2 SFDVKD. The CDR3 runs to 13 residues. As DNA, the CDR3 is TGTGCCACCAGGGTGCTCAGGGTAAACGAGCAGTACTTC. This sequence encodes CATRVLRVNEQYF.

This clonotype came up a few times. J is TRBJ1-5 and V is TRBV7-2; D uncertain. Germline V CDR1 and CDR2: SGHTA, FQGNSA. This CDR3 comprises 15 residues. Trimming took 1 base from V and 4 from J, leaving 11 bases between them. CDR3 in DNA: TGTGCCAGCAGCTTAGTCGGCAAGCAGAATCAGCCCCAGCATTTT. It codes for CASSLVGKQNQPQHF.

The chain's CDR3 is CASSLIGVDEQYF. The CDR3 region has the DNA TGTGCCAGCAGCTTAATCGGGGTGGACGAGCAGTACTTC. This chain links TRBV7-8 with TRBJ2-7, with D tentatively TRBD2 (5 bases). Germline V gene sequence: CDR1 SGHVS, CDR2 FQNEAQ. The germline V and J ends were trimmed by 2 bases and 5 bases, with 10 bases remaining between them. This CDR3 is 13 amino acids long. Variable domain in full (rest from reference TRBV7-8 and TRBJ2-7): GAGVSQSPRYKVAKRGQDVALRCDPISGHVSLFWYQQALGQGPEFLTYFQNEAQLDKSGLPSDRFFAERPEGSVSTLKIQRTQQEDSAVYLCASSLIGVDEQYFGPGTRLTVT.

This clonotype appeared many times. V and J are TRBV12-3 or TRBV12-4 and TRBJ2-3; D call uncertain. V dropped 7 bases and J dropped 2 bases, with 10 bases sitting between them. This CDR3 contains 13 residues. The CDR3 DNA reads as TGTGCCAGCAATTCGGACCTCACAGATACGCAGTATTTT. Protein: CASNSDLTDTQYF.

This clonotype was recorded at least ten times. The chain couples TRBV20-1 to TRBJ2-1; the D call may be TRBD1 or TRBD2 (6 bases each). The CDR3 contains 17 residues. Germline-derived CDR1 and CDR2 are DFQATT and SNEGSKA (reference sequence). V gave up 2 bases and J gave up 3 bases, with 20 bases separating them. The CDR3: CSARPPRGENDYNEQFF. The CDR3 region has the DNA TGCAGTGCTAGACCACCAAGGGGGGAGAATGACTACAATGAGCAGTTCTTC.